This T cell receptor (beta chain) originates from a study of long-term antiretroviral therapy in people with HIV. Study overall: The oldest specimens predate the 2015 immediate-ART recommendation by about a decade.

At survey level, the immunoSEQ assay was run in its v3.0 version. Method: immunoSEQ multiplex PCR; TCRdb's copy keeps in-frame clones and lacks some. The table shows 25,000 to 35,000 clones, with roughly 96% occurring only once. General study points: Dating from the mid-2000s to the late 2010s, the blood was possibly obtained under older ART regimens.

Note on this clone: The antigen is unknown.

Germline V lookup: CDR1 SGDLS, CDR2 YYNGEE. The CDR3 sequence is 14 residues long. The V and J ends lost 2 bases and 5 bases respectively, with 13 bases between them. Source: unsorted PBMCs, taken 5.3 years after starting antiretroviral therapy. The sequence derives from a man under 40 with HIV. V gene TRBV9 combines with J gene TRBJ1-1; TRBD1 is a possible D gene (5 bases). The CDR3 DNA is TGTGCCAGCAGCGTCAGGGTCGGGTCGACTGAAGCTTTCTTT. This encodes CASSVRVGSTEAFF.